This TCR beta chain was found in a study of T cell changes during pregnancy in multiple sclerosis. The repertoire was sequenced with immunoSEQ multiplex PCR; TCRdb's copy has only in-frame clones and lacks some. There are 18,000 or so clones in the sample; approximately 90% occur only once, and 1.3% lies in the top ten. V gave up 3 bases and J gave up 2 bases, with 7 bases separating them. The CDR3 consists of 13 residues. CDR1 and CDR2 from the germline V gene are SGHTA and FQGNSA. The specimen comprised CD4+ T cells from peripheral blood mononuclear cells, sampled in the first trimester of pregnancy. The clonotype comes from a female donor in good health, enrolled as a control in a pregnancy study. The chain has TRBV7-2 and TRBJ1-2; perhaps TRBD1 as D (5 bases). CDR3 coding DNA: TGTGCCAGCAGCTTGGCAGGGAACTATGGCTACACCTTC. As protein: CASSLAGNYGYTF.